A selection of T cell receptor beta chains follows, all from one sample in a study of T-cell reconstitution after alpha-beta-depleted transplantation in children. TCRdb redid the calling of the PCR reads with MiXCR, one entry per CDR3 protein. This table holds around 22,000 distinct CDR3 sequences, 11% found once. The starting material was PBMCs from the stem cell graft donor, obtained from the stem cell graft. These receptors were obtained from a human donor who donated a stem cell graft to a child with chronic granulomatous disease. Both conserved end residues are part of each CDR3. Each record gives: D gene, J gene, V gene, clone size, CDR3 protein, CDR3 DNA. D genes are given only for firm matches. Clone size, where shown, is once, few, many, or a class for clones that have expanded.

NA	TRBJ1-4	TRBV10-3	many	CAISEKATTNEKLFF	TGTGCCATCAGTGAGAAGGCGACAACTAATGAAAAACTGTTTTTT
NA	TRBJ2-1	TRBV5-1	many	CASSYSGRNYNEQFF	TGCGCCAGCAGCTACTCGGGTCGCAACTACAATGAGCAGTTCTTC
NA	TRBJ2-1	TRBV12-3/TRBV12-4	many	CASSFGTYNEQFF	TGTGCCAGCAGTTTCGGGACCTACAATGAGCAGTTCTTC
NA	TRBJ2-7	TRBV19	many	CASSGAGFGYEQYF	TGTGCCAGTAGTGGGGCAGGGTTTGGCTACGAGCAGTACTTC
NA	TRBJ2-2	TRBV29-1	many	CSVNDWTNTGELFF	TGCAGCGTTAATGACTGGACGAACACCGGGGAGCTGTTTTTT
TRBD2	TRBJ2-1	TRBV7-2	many	CASSLRTSGYNEQFF	TGTGCCAGCAGCTTAAGGACTAGTGGGTACAATGAGCAGTTCTTC
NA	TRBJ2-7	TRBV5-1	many	CASSPLLQGYYEQYF	TGCGCCAGCAGCCCTTTATTACAGGGTTACTACGAGCAGTACTTC
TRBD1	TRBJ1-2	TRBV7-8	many	CASSLDPTGGSNYGYTF	TGTGCCAGCAGCTTAGATCCAACAGGGGGATCCAACTATGGCTACACCTTC
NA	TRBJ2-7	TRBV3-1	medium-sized	CASSQDWGRNSYEQYF	TGTGCCAGCAGCCAAGATTGGGGGCGAAACTCCTACGAGCAGTACTTC
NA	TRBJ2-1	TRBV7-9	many	CASAGYEQFF	TGTGCCAGCGCGGGGTATGAGCAGTTCTTC
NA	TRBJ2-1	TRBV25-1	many	CASTESGTEQFF	TGTGCCAGCACCGAGTCCGGAACTGAGCAGTTCTTC
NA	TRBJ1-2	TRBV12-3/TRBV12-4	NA	CASRDGRNYGYTF	TGTGCCAGCCGGGACGGCCGGAACTATGGCTACACCTTC
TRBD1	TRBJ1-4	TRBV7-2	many	CASSLVWDSYEKLFF	TGTGCCAGCAGCTTAGTTTGGGACAGCTATGAAAAACTGTTTTTT
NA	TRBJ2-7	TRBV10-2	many	CASSPRAYEQYF	TGCGCCAGCAGTCCTCGGGCCTACGAGCAGTACTTC
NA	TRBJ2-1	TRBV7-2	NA	CASSLALPWGGARYNEQFF	TGTGCCAGCAGCTTAGCCCTCCCCTGGGGGGGGGCGCGTTACAATGAGCAGTTCTTC
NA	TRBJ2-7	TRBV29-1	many	CSVGFVLGGLGEQYF	TGCAGCGTTGGCTTCGTTCTCGGGGGGCTCGGCGAGCAGTACTTC
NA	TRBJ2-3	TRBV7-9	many	CASSPTTDTQYF	TGTGCCAGCAGCCCAACCACAGATACGCAGTATTTT
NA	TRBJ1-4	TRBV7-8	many	CASSLVRIPTNEKLFF	TGTGCCAGCAGCTTAGTGAGGATACCAACTAATGAAAAACTGTTTTTT